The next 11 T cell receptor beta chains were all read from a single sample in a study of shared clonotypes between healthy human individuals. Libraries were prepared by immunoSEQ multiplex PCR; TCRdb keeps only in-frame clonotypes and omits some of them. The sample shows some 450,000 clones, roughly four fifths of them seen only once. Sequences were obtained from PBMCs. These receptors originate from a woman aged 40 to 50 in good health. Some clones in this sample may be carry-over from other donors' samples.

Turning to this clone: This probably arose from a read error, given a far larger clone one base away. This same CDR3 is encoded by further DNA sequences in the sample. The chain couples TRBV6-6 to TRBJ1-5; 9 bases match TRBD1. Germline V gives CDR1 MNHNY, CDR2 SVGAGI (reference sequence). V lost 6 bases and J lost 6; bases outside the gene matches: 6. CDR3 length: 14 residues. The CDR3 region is CASSSTGGSQPQHF. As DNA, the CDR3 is TGTGCCAGCAGCTCCACAGGGGGCTCTCAGCCCCAGCATTTT.

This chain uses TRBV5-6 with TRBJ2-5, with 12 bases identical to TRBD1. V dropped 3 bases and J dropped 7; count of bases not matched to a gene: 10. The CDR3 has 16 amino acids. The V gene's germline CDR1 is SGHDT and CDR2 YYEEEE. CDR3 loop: CASSSTGDRGPGTQYF. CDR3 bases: TGTGCCAGCAGCTCCACGGGGGACAGGGGGCCGGGGACCCAGTACTTC.

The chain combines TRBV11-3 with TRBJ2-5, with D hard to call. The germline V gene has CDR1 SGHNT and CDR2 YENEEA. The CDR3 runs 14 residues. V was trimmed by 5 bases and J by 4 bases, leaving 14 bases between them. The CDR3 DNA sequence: TGTGCCAGCAGCCCAGACGGGTGGGGAGAGACCCAGTACTTC. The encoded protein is CASSPDGWGETQYF.

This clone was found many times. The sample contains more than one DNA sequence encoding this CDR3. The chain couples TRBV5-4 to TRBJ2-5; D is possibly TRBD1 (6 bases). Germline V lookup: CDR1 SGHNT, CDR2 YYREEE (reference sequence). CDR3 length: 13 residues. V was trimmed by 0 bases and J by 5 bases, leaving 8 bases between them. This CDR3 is CASSLDREETQYF. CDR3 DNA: TGTGCCAGCAGCTTGGACAGGGAGGAGACCCAGTACTTC.

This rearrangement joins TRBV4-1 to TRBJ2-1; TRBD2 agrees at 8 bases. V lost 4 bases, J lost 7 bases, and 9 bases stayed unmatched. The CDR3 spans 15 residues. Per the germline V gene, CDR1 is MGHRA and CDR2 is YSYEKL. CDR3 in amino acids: CASSLLAEGLNEQFF. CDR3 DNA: TGCGCCAGCAGCCTACTAGCGGAGGGTTTAAATGAGCAGTTCTTC.

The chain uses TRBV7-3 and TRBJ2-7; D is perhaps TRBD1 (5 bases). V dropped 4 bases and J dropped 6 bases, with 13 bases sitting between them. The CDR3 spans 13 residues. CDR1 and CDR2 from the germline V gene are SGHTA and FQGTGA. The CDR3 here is CASSSQGTSEQYF. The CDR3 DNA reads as TGTGCCAGCAGCTCCCAGGGAACCTCCGAGCAGTACTTC.

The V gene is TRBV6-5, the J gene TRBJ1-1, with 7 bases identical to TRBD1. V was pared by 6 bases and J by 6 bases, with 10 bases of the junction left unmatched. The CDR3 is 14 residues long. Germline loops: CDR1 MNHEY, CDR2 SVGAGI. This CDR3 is CASRVDREVSEAFF. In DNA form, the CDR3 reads TGTGCCAGCAGAGTAGACAGGGAAGTGTCTGAAGCTTTCTTT.

In nucleotides, the CDR3 is TGCAGCGTGGGCGGCCAGGCAGCAGGAGAGACCCAGTACTTC. It codes for CSVGGQAAGETQYF. The chain links TRBV29-1 to TRBJ2-5, with D hard to call. Germline CDR1 and CDR2: SQVTM and ANQGSEA. V was clipped by 6 bases and J by 4 bases, with 18 bases between them. The CDR3 sequence is 14 residues long. The whole variable domain, remainder taken from reference TRBV29-1 and TRBJ2-5, is SAVISQKPSRDICQRGTSLTIQCQVDSQVTMMFWYRQQPGQSLTLIATANQGSEATYESGFVIDKFPISRPNLTFSTLTVSNMSPEDSSIYLCSVGGQAAGETQYFGPGTRLLVL.

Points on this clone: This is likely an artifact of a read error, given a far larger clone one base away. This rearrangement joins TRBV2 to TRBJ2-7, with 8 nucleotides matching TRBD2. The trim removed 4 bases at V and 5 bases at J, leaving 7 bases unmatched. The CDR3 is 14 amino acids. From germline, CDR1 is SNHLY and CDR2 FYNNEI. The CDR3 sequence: CASSGISGSNEQYF. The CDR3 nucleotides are TGTGCCAGCAGTGGCATCAGCGGGAGCAACGAGCAGTACTTC.

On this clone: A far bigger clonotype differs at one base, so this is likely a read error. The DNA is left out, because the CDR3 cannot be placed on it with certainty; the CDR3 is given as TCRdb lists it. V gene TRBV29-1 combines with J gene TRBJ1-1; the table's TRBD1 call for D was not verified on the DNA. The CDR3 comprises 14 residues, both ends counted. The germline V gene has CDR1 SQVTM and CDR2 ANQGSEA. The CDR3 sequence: CSVARGSGGTETFF.

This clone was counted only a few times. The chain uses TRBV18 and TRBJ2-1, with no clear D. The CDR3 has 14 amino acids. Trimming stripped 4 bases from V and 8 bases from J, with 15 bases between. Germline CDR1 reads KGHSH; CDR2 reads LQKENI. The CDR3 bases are TGTGCCAGCTCACTCATGTCCAGACAAGATGAGCAGTTCTTC. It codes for CASSLMSRQDEQFF.